The sequence of this T cell receptor (beta chain) was determined in a study of CD8+ T cells in alopecia areata. General study findings and limits: Expanded CD8+ clones among the top 100, and scalp clonality, were significantly decreased by tofacitinib.

Per germline, CDR1 SGHDT and CDR2 YYEEEE. The CDR3 has 13 residues. V was pared by 7 bases and J by 5 bases, with 12 bases between. The treatment: oral pan-JAK inhibitor, 5-10 mg twice daily. Lesional scalp tissue (obtained by punch biopsy) and peripheral blood were collected from alopecia areata patients. As the sequencing template, cDNA was produced by extracting RNA and reverse transcribing it. TCRdb keeps only in-frame clones here, not all; method: immunoSEQ multiplex PCR. The table includes approximately 100,000 clones, just over 85% detected once. Details on this clone: What it binds is not known.

The J gene is TRBJ2-2, the V gene TRBV5-6; D unclear. This receptor was obtained from a human donor with alopecia areata. Sequenced here: CD8+ T cells sorted from blood, sampled at approximately week 30, from a patient treated with tofacitinib. The CDR3 here is CASHTELTGELFF. The CDR3 coding sequence is TGTGCCAGCCATACAGAGCTTACCGGGGAGCTGTTTTTT.